Below, 9 T cell receptor beta chains from the same sample are listed, as sequenced in a study of monozygotic twins with inflammatory bowel disease (dated by TCRdb to the late 2010s). Libraries were constructed by 5' RACE. This sample was sequenced with an Illumina HiSeq 2500. One entry per CDR3 protein sequence results from the TCRdb reprocessing of the reads, with DNA left out. In this sample's table one finds around 380,000 distinct CDR3 sequences. Jointly, the top ten make up 2% to 2.5% of the sample. The sample consisted of blood. The receptors were sampled from a human donor with ulcerative colitis or Crohn's disease, or a healthy co-twin of an affected twin (not recorded which).

The gene calls are TRBV18 and TRBJ2-3; TCRdb's D call, TRBD1, is unchecked because there is no DNA. CDR3 size: 14 residues. Per germline, CDR1 KGHSH and CDR2 LQKENI. The CDR3 reads CASSPPAGPDTQYF.

The genes are TRBV7-6 and TRBJ2-7; TCRdb names TRBD1, which stays unverified in the absence of DNA. CDR1 and CDR2 from the germline V gene are SGHVS and FNYEAQ. The CDR3 has 14 residues. The CDR3 here is CASSPGQTAYEQYF.

The V and J genes are TRBV29-1 and TRBJ1-4. Germline V gene lookup returns CDR1 SQVTM and CDR2 ANQGSEA. The CDR3 runs 13 residues. Here the CDR3 reads CSVAKNRNEKLFF.

J is TRBJ1-5 and V is TRBV28. The length of the CDR3 is 14 residues. Germline loops: CDR1 MDHEN, CDR2 SYDVKM. The CDR3 region is CASTSGPLYQPQHF.

This chain joins TRBV5-1 and TRBJ2-2; TCRdb outputs TRBD2, but without DNA this stays unchecked. The germline V gene has CDR1 SGHRS and CDR2 YFSETQ. This CDR3 comprises 17 residues. CDR3: CASSPKLAGAGTGELFF.

The J gene is TRBJ2-1, the V gene TRBV7-9. The CDR3 spans 14 residues. CDR1 is SEHNR, CDR2 FQNEAQ, per germline (reference sequence). CDR3 sequence: CASSLSISYNEQFF.

This sequence joins TRBV12-3 or TRBV12-4 and TRBJ1-3; TCRdb returns TRBD1, unconfirmable since there is no DNA. The CDR3 contains 17 residues. Here the CDR3 reads CASSFAQGARFGNTIYF.

This chain links TRBV18 with TRBJ1-2; the D gene TCRdb calls, TRBD1, cannot be checked with no DNA. Germline values: CDR1 KGHSH, CDR2 LQKENI. This CDR3 spans 18 amino acids. The CDR3 sequence is CASSQTGQHSASNYGYTF.

This chain uses TRBV3-1 with TRBJ1-2; TCRdb indicates TRBD1, and absent DNA this call remains unverified. Germline values: CDR1 LGHDT, CDR2 YNNKEL (reference sequence). The CDR3 length is 14 residues. CDR3 in amino acids: CASSQEWGSGGYTF. Combining the CDR3 with reference TRBV3-1 and TRBJ1-2 gives the whole variable domain DTAVSQTPKYLVTQMGNDKSIKCEQNLGHDTMYWYKQDSKKFLKIMFSYNNKELIINETVPNRFSPKSPDKAHLNLHINSLELGDSAVYFCASSQEWGSGGYTFGSGTRLTVV.